This T cell receptor (beta chain) was obtained from a study of T-cell memory formation after mild COVID-19. Study-level points and caveats: Most CD4+ clones that shrank were in CM and EM, while CD8+ ones turned up in EMRA.

MiXCR, applied by TCRdb to the 5' RACE reads, yields one record per CDR3 protein. This sample yields 470,000 or so distinct CDR3 sequences, of which approximately 18% are seen a single time; roughly 21% belongs to the top ten. On this clonotype itself: What it binds is not known.

Looked up from germline, CDR1 is SQVTM and CDR2 is ANQGSEA. Trimming removed 6 bases at V and 5 bases at J, with 16 bases between. This CDR3 comprises 13 residues. The TCR was taken from a man younger than 35 who had mild COVID-19 (a few samples of this study predate the infection). Cell type and time point are not known. V usage is TRBV29-1 and J usage is TRBJ2-5; weak D call: TRBD1 (5 bases). Sequenced material: PBMCs or a T cell subset sorted from them (not recorded which). The CDR3 reads CSVGQDTPETQYF. The CDR3 nucleotides read TGCAGCGTGGGTCAGGACACCCCGGAGACCCAGTACTTC.